The 14 T cell receptor beta chains given below trace back to one sample, sequenced in a study of blood T cell repertoires in COVID-19 (dated by TCRdb to about 2020). Preparation of the library involved the immunoSEQ multiplex PCR assay. In its TCRdb copy, this immuneACCESS table keeps in-frame sequences only and misses some clones. Where compared with another copy, unresolved V genes explain less than half of these, and the others have no known cause. This sample is represented by 200,000 to 250,000 clones; 75% to 90% of them were singletons. The leading ten clones occupy approximately 8% of the sample. The sequencing sample was made of peripheral blood. These receptors originate from a woman older than 75 with COVID-19, enrolled during active disease.

This chain uses TRBV6-6 with TRBJ1-5, with D unclear. Trimming removed 0 bases at V and 9 bases at J, with 6 bases between. The CDR3 is 12 residues long. Germline V gene data show CDR1 as MNHNY and CDR2 as SVGAGI (reference sequence). The CDR3 bases are TGTGCCAGCAGTTACTCTTCAGGGCCCCAGCATTTT. Residues: CASSYSSGPQHF.

This clone was observed a handful of times. The V and J genes are TRBV5-1 and TRBJ1-2; possibly TRBD1 for D (6 bases). The germline CDR1 and CDR2 sequences are SGHRS and YFSETQ. The V end lost 7 bases, the J end lost 5 bases, and 18 bases lay between the germline ends. This CDR3 has 14 amino acids. Written as DNA, the CDR3 is TGCGCCAGCTCAAAGGGGGATCGAAATTATGGCTACACCTTC. This sequence encodes CASSKGDRNYGYTF.

This chain uses TRBV9 with TRBJ1-3; D is uncertain. Per the germline V gene, CDR1 is SGDLS and CDR2 is YYNGEE. Trimming took off 4 bases at V and 4 bases at J, with 6 bases between the two ends. This CDR3 is 12 amino acids long. The CDR3 sequence: CASSPLGNTIYF. CDR3 sequence (DNA): TGTGCCAGCAGCCCACTCGGAAACACCATATATTTT.

This rearrangement joins TRBV18 to TRBJ1-6; D unresolved. The CDR3 runs to 15 residues. Looked up from germline, CDR1 is KGHSH and CDR2 is LQKENI. Trimming stripped 1 base from V and 10 bases from J, with 14 bases between. CDR3 bases: TGTGCCAGCTCACCACTGACCCCGGAGGAATCACCCCTCCACTTT. It yields the protein CASSPLTPEESPLHF.

This chain joins TRBV3-1 (or the pseudogene TRBV3-2) and TRBJ2-5; 10 bases are a match to TRBD2. CDR1 and CDR2 from the germline V gene are LGHDT and YNNKEL (reference sequence). This CDR3 comprises 16 residues. V gave up 0 bases and J gave up 5 bases; unmatched junction bases: 6. The CDR3 sequence is CASSQEQRGGRETQYF. DNA for the CDR3: TGTGCCAGCAGCCAAGAGCAGCGGGGGGGCCGGGAGACCCAGTACTTC.

This sequence joins TRBV7-2 and TRBJ2-7; D remains unclear. V dropped 5 bases and J dropped 2 bases, with 10 bases sitting between them. The CDR3 consists of 13 residues. Germline CDR1 is SGHTA and CDR2 is FQGNSA. The CDR3 nucleotides read TGTGCCAGCAGCGCAAGCGTCGCCTACGAGCAGTACTTC. It translates to CASSASVAYEQYF.

The V gene is TRBV7-2, the J gene TRBJ1-1; TRBD1 agrees at 7 bases. The CDR3 runs 14 residues. Germline assignment: CDR1 SGHTA and CDR2 FQGNSA. Trimming at V came to 6 bases and at J to 8 bases, leaving 12 bases not matched to a gene. This chain's CDR3 is CASSPRRLTGEAFF. CDR3 in DNA: TGTGCCAGCAGTCCCCGTAGACTGACAGGGGAAGCTTTCTTT.

The V and J genes are TRBV18 and TRBJ1-3, with TRBD1 matching over 8 bases. J was trimmed by 0 bases and V by 6 bases; bases with no gene match: 10. The CDR3 runs to 17 residues. CDR1 KGHSH and CDR2 LQKENI come from the germline V gene. This CDR3 is CASSRLDRVLSGNTIYF. The CDR3 DNA reads TGTGCCAGCTCCCGCCTGGACAGGGTTCTCTCTGGAAACACCATATATTTT.

The chain carries TRBV11-1 and TRBJ2-7, with 12 bases lining up with TRBD2. The CDR3 has 14 amino acids. Germline V gene sequence: CDR1 SGHAT, CDR2 FQDESV (reference sequence). J lost 6 bases, V lost 5 bases, and 5 bases had no gene match. The CDR3 loop reads CASSPLAGGSEQYF. The CDR3 region has the DNA TGTGCCAGCAGCCCGCTAGCGGGAGGGAGCGAGCAGTACTTC.

In this sample, this clone turned up once. V and J are TRBV7-9 and TRBJ1-1; D ambiguous. Trimming removed 5 bases at V and 0 bases at J, with 13 bases between. Germline V lookup: CDR1 SEHNR, CDR2 FQNEAQ (reference sequence). There are 15 residues in the CDR3. The CDR3 DNA is TGTGCCAGCAGCCCCCTGGGCCTAATGAACACTGAAGCTTTCTTT. Translation: CASSPLGLMNTEAFF.

The chain recombines TRBV18 with TRBJ1-2; TRBD1 agrees at 8 bases. Germline-derived CDR1 and CDR2 are KGHSH and LQKENI. V dropped 3 bases and J dropped 7; count of bases not matched to a gene: 1. The CDR3 runs to 12 residues. CDR3 bases: TGTGCCAGCTCACCTACAGGGGGTGGCTACACCTTC. It yields the protein CASSPTGGGYTF.

In nucleotides, the CDR3 is TGTGCCAGCAGCTTAGCGCTAACTAGCGGGAGCCCCCACGAGCAGTACTTC. It yields the protein CASSLALTSGSPHEQYF. The chain uses TRBV7-2 and TRBJ2-7, with 11 bases lining up with TRBD2. The CDR3 is 17 amino acids. The V gene end was trimmed by 0 bases and the J gene end by 5 bases; junction bases not matched to a gene: 9. Germline V gene sequence: CDR1 SGHTA, CDR2 FQGNSA. Variable domain in full (rest from reference TRBV7-2 and TRBJ2-7): GAGVSQSPSNKVTEKGKDVELRCDPISGHTALYWYRQSLGQGLEFLIYFQGNSAPDKSGLPSDRFSAERTGGSVSTLTIQRTQQEDSAVYLCASSLALTSGSPHEQYFGPGTRLTVT.

The chain has TRBV2 and TRBJ1-1, with D hard to call. There are 14 residues in the CDR3. Germline CDR1 and CDR2: SNHLY and FYNNEI. Trimming stripped 0 bases from V and 0 bases from J, with 5 bases between. In nucleotides, the CDR3 is TGTGCCAGCAGTGAAGCCGGTATGAACACTGAAGCTTTCTTT. It codes for CASSEAGMNTEAFF.

This clone was found a few times. This chain joins TRBV11-3 and TRBJ1-1; 10 positions match TRBD1. The CDR3 sequence is 17 residues long. J lost 4 bases, V lost 5 bases, and 13 bases had no gene match. Germline V gives CDR1 SGHNT, CDR2 YENEEA. Written as DNA, the CDR3 is TGTGCCAGCAGCCCCCGCGGGACAGGGGAAAGAAGCACTGAAGCTTTCTTT. Translation gives CASSPRGTGERSTEAFF.